The 13 T cell receptor beta chains below all came from one sample that was sequenced in a study of T cells in localized non-small cell lung cancer. Some clones are missing from TCRdb's copy, which holds only in-frame ones; the method was immunoSEQ multiplex PCR. The table lists about 70,000 clones, roughly 80% of them singletons. The sequencing used peripheral blood, collected before any cancer treatment. The receptors here all came from a female donor over 55 with stage I lung adenocarcinoma.

The chain recombines TRBV29-1 with TRBJ1-2, with D perhaps TRBD1 (6 bases). V gave up 5 bases and J gave up 4 bases, with 23 bases separating them. Germline V gives CDR1 SQVTM, CDR2 ANQGSEA. The CDR3 is made up of 16 amino acids. CDR3 nucleotide sequence: TGCAGCGTTTCTAAGGGGGGGGCAGGGGTTCCCTATGGCTACACCTTC. It translates to CSVSKGGAGVPYGYTF.

The CDR3 bases are TGTGCCAGCAGTTACTCGTCCGGCAGGAGGCAGCCCCAGCATTTT. Translated: CASSYSSGRRQPQHF. The chain is built from TRBV6-5 and TRBJ1-5; the D is unclear. CDR3 length: 15 amino acids. CDR1 MNHEY and CDR2 SVGAGI come from the germline V gene. The ends were cut back, 0 bases at V and 7 bases at J, with 13 bases in the middle.

The chain combines TRBV11-3 with TRBJ2-7; perhaps TRBD1 as D (5 bases). Germline assignment: CDR1 SGHNT and CDR2 YENEEA. The V end lost 3 bases, the J end lost 3 bases, and 12 bases lay between the germline ends. This CDR3 is 14 amino acids long. For the CDR3, the DNA is TGTGCCAGCAGCTTTAGGGGTAGGGGCTACGAGCAGTACTTC. Residues: CASSFRGRGYEQYF.

The chain couples TRBV6-5 to TRBJ1-5; a weak D match, TRBD1 (6 bases). Germline V gives CDR1 MNHEY, CDR2 SVGAGI. The CDR3 runs 14 residues. Trimming left V 6 bases short and J 4 bases short, with 13 bases between. The CDR3 loop reads CASRRQASNQPQHF. The CDR3 bases are TGTGCCAGCAGACGACAGGCTTCGAATCAGCCCCAGCATTTT.

The chain joins TRBV6-5 to TRBJ2-1; 12 bases map to TRBD2. CDR3 length equals 14 residues. V lost 6 bases and J lost 14; bases outside the gene matches: 11. The germline gives CDR1 MNHEY, CDR2 SVGAGI. The CDR3 DNA reads TGTGCCAGCAGAGAACTAGCGGGAGGACGGAGTGAGTTCTTC. Translated, it gives CASRELAGGRSEFF.

The chain is built from TRBV10-3 and TRBJ2-6, with a possible D match to TRBD1 (6 bases). CDR1 and CDR2 (germline): ENHRY, SYGVKD. The CDR3 is 15 residues long. V shed 4 bases and J shed 0 bases, with 7 bases lying between them. CDR3 protein: CAISGTVSGANVLTF. The CDR3 bases are TGTGCCATCAGTGGGACAGTCTCTGGGGCCAACGTCCTGACTTTC.

The J gene is TRBJ2-7, the V gene TRBV2; maybe TRBD1 (6 bases). The CDR3 is made up of 14 amino acids. Germline V CDR1 and CDR2: SNHLY, FYNNEI. V shed 8 bases and J shed 2 bases, with 16 bases lying between them. The CDR3, as DNA: TGTGCCAGCCTCCGGGACACCGTAACCTACGAGCAGTACTTC. Amino acid sequence: CASLRDTVTYEQYF.

The chain has TRBV15 and TRBJ2-5; 8 bases fit TRBD1. The germline gives CDR1 LNHNV, CDR2 YYDKDF (reference sequence). The CDR3 runs to 15 residues. After removal of 3 bases from V and 1 base from J, the junction contained 4 bases not matched to a gene. CDR3 sequence (DNA): TGTGCCACCAGCAGGCTTGACAGGGGCCAAGAGACCCAGTACTTC. Protein sequence: CATSRLDRGQETQYF.

The chain has TRBV9 and TRBJ2-7; 7 bases map to TRBD1. The CDR3 consists of 14 residues. V dropped 0 bases and J dropped 4; count of bases not matched to a gene: 4. The germline CDR1 and CDR2 sequences are SGDLS and YYNGEE. CDR3 residues: CASSVGRGSYEQYF. Here the CDR3 DNA reads TGTGCCAGCAGCGTAGGCAGGGGGTCTTACGAGCAGTACTTC.

The rearrangement links TRBV19 to TRBJ1-5; weak D call: TRBD1 (5 bases). The CDR3 length is 15 residues. Trimming shortened V by 7 bases and J by 6 bases, and 19 bases separated the two germline ends. The germline V gene encodes CDR1 LNHDA and CDR2 SQIVND (reference sequence). CDR3 sequence (DNA): TGTGCCAGTAACCTCTCGGCGAAGAGGGGTCAGCCCCAGCATTTT. It is translated as CASNLSAKRGQPQHF.

CDR3 protein: CASSKPSSYNSPLHF. For the CDR3, the DNA is TGTGCCAGCAGCAAACCCAGCTCCTATAATTCACCCCTCCACTTT. This sequence joins TRBV21-1 and TRBJ1-6; TRBD1, the table's D call, was not compared with the DNA. TRBV21-1 corresponds to a pseudogene. The length of the CDR3 is 15 residues.

The chain recombines TRBV7-9 with TRBJ1-1; 7 positions match TRBD1. V lost 5 bases, J lost 4 bases, and 10 bases stayed unmatched. The CDR3 is 15 residues long. Germline loops: CDR1 SEHNR, CDR2 FQNEAQ (reference sequence). This CDR3 is CASSPWGGGPTEAFF. In nucleotides, the CDR3 is TGTGCCAGCAGCCCCTGGGGAGGGGGCCCCACTGAAGCTTTCTTT.

The V gene is TRBV5-1, the J gene TRBJ1-2; a weak D match, TRBD1 (6 bases). Trimming shortened V by 4 bases and J by 0 bases, and 19 bases separated the two germline ends. The CDR3 covers 17 residues. Germline-derived CDR1 and CDR2 are SGHRS and YFSETQ. CDR3 loop: CASSPPQGQPPNYGYTF. CDR3 DNA: TGCGCCAGCAGCCCACCACAAGGACAGCCTCCTAACTATGGCTACACCTTC.